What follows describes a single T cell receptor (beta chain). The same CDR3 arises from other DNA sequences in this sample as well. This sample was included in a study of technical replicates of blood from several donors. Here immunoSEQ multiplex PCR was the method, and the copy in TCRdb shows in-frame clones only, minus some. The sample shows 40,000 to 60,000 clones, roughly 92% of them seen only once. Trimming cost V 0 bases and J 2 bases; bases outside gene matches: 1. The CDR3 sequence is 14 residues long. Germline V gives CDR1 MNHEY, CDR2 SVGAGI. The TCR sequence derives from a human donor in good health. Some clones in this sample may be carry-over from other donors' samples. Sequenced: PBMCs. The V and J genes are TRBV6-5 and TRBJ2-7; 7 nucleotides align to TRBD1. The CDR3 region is CASSYSGGPYEQYF. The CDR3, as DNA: TGTGCCAGCAGTTACTCAGGGGGCCCCTACGAGCAGTACTTC.